This T cell receptor beta chain was recovered during a study of blood T cell repertoires in COVID-19 (TCRdb year 2020). For the study in its entirety: Samples from collaborators originated in the United States, Italy and Spain and spanned both the acute and convalescent phases of COVID-19. The dataset comprised deeply sampled blood TCRbeta repertoires from subjects exposed to, actively infected with, or recovered from COVID-19. The prospective study material was composed of cDNA or gDNA derived from T cells, B-cell-depleted T cells, or PBMCs. The repertoires were released in a freely available public database intended as a resource for research on the immune response to SARS-CoV-2. Samples came from the ongoing ImmuneRACE study (first 160 participants) plus 1,254 subjects from 6 global collaborators. Sample metadata almost always included a de-identified subject ID, COVID-19 status, age in years and sex. Where available, HLA class I and class II types were taken from metadata supplied by the sample provider and were not determined by assay-based typing.

TCRbeta CDR3 regions were amplified from genomic DNA using the immunoSEQ Assay, a bias-controlled multiplex PCR. From the authors' description of their analysis: The number of nucleated cells in each sample was estimated by amplification of reference gene primers within the assay. Sequence reads were collapsed and filtered to measure the absolute abundance of every unique TCRbeta CDR3 rearrangement. Productive Simpson clonality was computed per sample as the square root of Simpson's diversity index over productive rearrangements. The source is immuneACCESS, and TCRdb retained only in-frame sequences with V and J called. Part of the clones is not carried over; for the studies checked, unresolved V genes explain less than half of this, and the remainder is unexplained. V and J calls and clone size are copied from that table; D and trimming were computed from the DNA. Recorded for this sample are 120,000 to 150,000 clones; about 80% of them occurred a single time. The ten largest clonotypes hold 16% of the sample.

The CDR3 sequence holds 17 residues, the cysteine and phenylalanine included. Here the CDR3 DNA is all that survives: 51 bases in frame from base 1. In the germline V gene (reference sequence), CDR1 corresponds to SGHNT and CDR2 to YYREEE. V drops 6 bases and J drops 1 base, leaving 22 bases in between. Whole blood was collected in K2EDTA tubes by collaborating institutions according to the institutions' own protocols. For TCRbeta analysis, collaborator samples were shipped as frozen whole blood, as isolated PBMCs, or as DNA extracted from either sample type. Comment on this clone: There is no known antigen for this receptor. No much larger clone exists at a distance of one base, and base qualities are not known.

Beyond this particular receptor, the publication reports: Clinical and demographic metadata were provided uncurated, with the amount varying by source and participant.

The sequence joins TRBV5-4 to TRBJ1-1; TRBD1 is perhaps the D gene, given 5 matching bases. This clonotype was sampled from a man aged 45 to 65 with acute or convalescent COVID-19. The sample consisted of peripheral blood. The CDR3 is CASNFFRTGRGNTEAFF. The sequenced DNA: TGTGCCAGCAACTTCTTTCGGACGGGGCGGGGGAACACTGAAGCTTTCTTT.